This T cell receptor beta chain comes out of a study of spatial heterogeneity in lung cancer. In this sample, this clonotype turned up many times. The time point denotes: sample taken at primary tumor resection. Whole RNA from tumor, nontumor lung or frozen PBMC was sequenced unsorted. Samples were obtained from about 75 donors, all untreated early-stage non-small cell lung cancer patients. TCRdb re-derived calls from the 5' RACE reads in MiXCR, one entry per CDR3 protein. The repertoire holds just over 25,000 distinct CDR3 sequences, roughly 12% seen once, with roughly 26% in the top ten. The CDR3 consists of 14 residues. CDR1 and CDR2 from the germline V gene are LNHDA and SQIVND (reference sequence). V shed 6 bases and J 2 bases; nucleotides not matched to a gene: 7.

This TCR derives from a female donor with early-stage non-small cell lung cancer. The input for sequencing was PBMCs, taken at surgery. The V call is TRBV19, the J call TRBJ2-7, with 7 positions matching TRBD1. CDR3 coding DNA: TGTGCCAGTAGCCTCCGGGACAGCACCTACGAGCAGTACTTC. Translated, it gives CASSLRDSTYEQYF. Supplemented by reference TRBV19 and TRBJ2-7, the full variable domain reads DGGITQSPKYLFRKEGQNVTLSCEQNLNHDAMYWYRQDPGQGLRLIYYSQIVNDFQKGDIAEGYSVSREKKESFPLTVTSAQKNPTAFYLCASSLRDSTYEQYFGPGTRLTVT.